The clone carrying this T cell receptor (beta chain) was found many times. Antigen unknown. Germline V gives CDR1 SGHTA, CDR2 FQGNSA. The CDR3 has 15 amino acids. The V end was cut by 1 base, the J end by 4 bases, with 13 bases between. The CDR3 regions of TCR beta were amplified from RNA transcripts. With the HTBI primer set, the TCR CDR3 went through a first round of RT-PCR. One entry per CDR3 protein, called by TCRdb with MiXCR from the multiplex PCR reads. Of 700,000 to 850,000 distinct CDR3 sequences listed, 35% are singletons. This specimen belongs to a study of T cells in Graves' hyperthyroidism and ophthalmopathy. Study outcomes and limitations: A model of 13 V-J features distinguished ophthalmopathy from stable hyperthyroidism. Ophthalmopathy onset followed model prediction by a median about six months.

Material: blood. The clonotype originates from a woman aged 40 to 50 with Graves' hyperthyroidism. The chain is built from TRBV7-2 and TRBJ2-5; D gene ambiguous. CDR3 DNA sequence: TGTGCCAGCAGCTTAGGGACCCATCAGCGAGAGACCCAGTACTTC. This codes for CASSLGTHQRETQYF.